This T cell receptor (beta chain) comes out of a study of OX40 agonist ivuxolimab in advanced cancers. Across the study: Among those treated, three patients had partial responses, one with hepatocellular carcinoma and two with cutaneous melanoma.

V shed 6 bases, J shed 3 bases, and the junction held 4 bases outside the gene matches. This CDR3 has 13 residues. CDR1 and CDR2 from the germline V gene are MNHEY and SMNVEV (reference sequence). Here immunoSEQ multiplex PCR was the method, and the copy in TCRdb shows in-frame clones only, minus some. This table has about 58,000 clones, around 90% appearing once. The V call is TRBV27, the J call TRBJ1-2, with 7 bases that match TRBD1. The sequence came from an adult with an advanced solid tumor such as melanoma, head and neck, liver or kidney cancer. The specimen comprised CD4+ or CD8+ T cells sorted from blood, sampled in a trial of the OX40 agonist ivuxolimab. CDR3 residues: CASRRGLDYGYTF. CDR3 coding DNA: TGTGCCAGCAGGAGGGGGCTGGACTATGGCTACACCTTC.